Detailed here is one T cell receptor (beta chain). Its antigen has not been determined. Base quality data are lacking; no much larger clone is found one base away. As encoded in the germline V gene, CDR1 is ENHRY while CDR2 is SYGVKD. The junction shows trimming of 2 bases on V and 1 base on J, plus 9 bases between the germline ends. The CDR3 goes from the cysteine to the phenylalanine over 14 residues. The entry retains the CDR3 DNA only, 42 bases that are in frame from base 1. The intended sense of this specimen's treatment or condition label: roughly 18 received Ad26.COV2.S at low or high dose, single or two shots; several received placebo; per-sample allocation not given. For vaccine and placebo recipients, repertoires were sequenced using samples collected on day 63 after the first injection. Between 29 July and 7 August 2020, Cohort 1b enrolled fewer than 30 adults aged 18-55 years at one site in Boston, USA. Ad26.COV2.S was a replication-incompetent adenovirus type 26 vector expressing a prefusion-stabilized SARS-CoV-2 spike protein from the original Wuhan strain.

The data were obtained in a study of Ad26.COV2.S vaccination and SARS-CoV-2 variants (dated by TCRdb to the early 2020s). Notes on the research overall: Vaccine-arm donors came from COV1001, a multicentre, randomized, double-blind, placebo-controlled phase I-IIa trial of Ad26.COV2.S in healthy adults. The TCR-sequenced set comprised approximately 32 samples: about 19 Ad26.COV2.S vaccine recipients, 5 placebo recipients and 8 SARS-CoV-2 convalescent individuals. Investigators did not know the trial group allocation while performing experiments and assessing outcomes. Sequencing of the TCRbeta repertoire served to evaluate the specificity and breadth of SARS-CoV-2-reactive T cell receptors following Ad26.COV2.S vaccination. Ad26.COV2.S was administered intramuscularly at 5 x 10^10 or 1 x 10^11 viral particles, either as a single shot or as two shots given 56 days apart. Participants in the trial were split at random into five groups of five each, receiving low-dose or high-dose Ad26.COV2.S once or twice, or else placebo on both occasions.

The immunoSEQ Assay was used to sequence TCRbeta CDR3 regions. After extraction, genomic DNA underwent amplification by bias-controlled multiplex PCR, followed by high-throughput sequencing. As for how the authors treated the data: To quantify the absolute abundance of each unique TCRbeta CDR3 region, sequences were collapsed and filtered. T cell fraction was estimated by normalization of TCRbeta template counts to usable DNA, with usable DNA being measured through amplification of reference genes present in all nucleated cells. Repertoire TCRs were annotated as SARS-CoV-2-specific when V gene, CDR3 amino acid sequence and J gene were exactly matched to a known reactive TCR set. The reference SARS-CoV-2 TCR set was obtained from MIRA and was filtered for enrichment in COVID-19-positive ImmuneCODE repertoires, whereby public or cross-reactive TCRs were removed. Based on the MIRA antigens, annotated TCRs were further analysed at the level of specific ORF or position within ORF. Breadth was defined as annotated unique rearrangements over total unique productive rearrangements; depth was the summed frequency of those rearrangements. TCR breadth was compared between groups using two-sided Wilcoxon rank-sum tests. TCRdb limited this immuneACCESS table to in-frame rearrangements with V and J called. A share of clones is missing; checked studies link under half to unresolved V genes, and the rest is unexplained. V, J and clone size were drawn from that table, and D and trimming were deduced from the DNA. The sample table holds just under 250,000 clones, of which roughly 90% were seen once. About 11% of the sample lies in the top ten.

Broad study findings and their caveats: The study was not powered to compare responses between vaccine doses or regimens. Comparable non-spike TCR breadth was observed between vaccine and placebo recipients, consistent with only spike being contained in the vaccine. The authors noted that total T cell responses may have been underestimated by the TCR breadth and depth analyses. Compared with placebo recipients, Ad26.COV2.S recipients showed higher spike-specific TCR breadth (P = 0.0014). Substantial breadth of spike-specific CD8+ and CD4+ T cell responses was reported after vaccination.

This TCR came from a person between 18 and 65 years old who received the Ad26.COV2.S COVID-19 vaccine or a placebo. Sequenced here: peripheral blood, sampled in a trial of Ad26.COV2.S vaccine versus placebo. The rearrangement combines TRBV10-3 with TRBJ2-7; the D gene cannot be resolved reliably. In nucleotide form, the sequence is TGTGCCATCAGTGAGGACGGAGTTTCCTACGAGCAGTACTTC. Translated, it gives CAISEDGVSYEQYF.